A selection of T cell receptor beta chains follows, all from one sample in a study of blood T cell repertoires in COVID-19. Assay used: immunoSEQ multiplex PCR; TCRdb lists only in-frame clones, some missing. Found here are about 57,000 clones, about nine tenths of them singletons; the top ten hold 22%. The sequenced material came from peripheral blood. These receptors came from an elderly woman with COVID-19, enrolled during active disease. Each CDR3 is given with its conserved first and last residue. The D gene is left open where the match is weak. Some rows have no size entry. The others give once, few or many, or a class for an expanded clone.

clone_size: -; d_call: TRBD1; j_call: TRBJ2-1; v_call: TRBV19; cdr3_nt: TGTGCCAGTACCAATTGGGACAGCCTTGGGAATGAGCAGTTCTTC; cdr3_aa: CASTNWDSLGNEQFF
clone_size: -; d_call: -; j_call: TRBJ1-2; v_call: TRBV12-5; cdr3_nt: TGTGCTAGTGGTTTGGTACCCTCAGGCGTTAATGGCTACACCTTC; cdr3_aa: CASGLVPSGVNGYTF
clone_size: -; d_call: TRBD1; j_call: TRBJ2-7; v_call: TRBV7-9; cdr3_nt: TGTGCCAGCAGCCCGGGACAGGGGAAAACCTACGAGCAGTACTTC; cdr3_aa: CASSPGQGKTYEQYF
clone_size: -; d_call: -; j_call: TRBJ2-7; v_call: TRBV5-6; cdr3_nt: TGTGCCAGCAGCCCCTTTGGACAGCAACCCTACGAGCAGTACTTC; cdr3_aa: CASSPFGQQPYEQYF
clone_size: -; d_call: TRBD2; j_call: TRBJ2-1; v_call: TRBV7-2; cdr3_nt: TGTGCCAGCAGTGGGGCGGGACTAGCCTACAATGAGCAGTTCTTC; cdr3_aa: CASSGAGLAYNEQFF
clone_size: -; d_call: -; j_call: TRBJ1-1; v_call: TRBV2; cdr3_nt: TGTGCCAGCAGCGCAGGGATTACTGAAGCTTTCTTT; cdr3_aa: CASSAGITEAFF
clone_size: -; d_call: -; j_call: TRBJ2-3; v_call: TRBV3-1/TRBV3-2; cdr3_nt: TGTGCCAGCAGCCAAGACGGGACTAGCACAGATACGCAGTATTTT; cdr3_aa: CASSQDGTSTDTQYF
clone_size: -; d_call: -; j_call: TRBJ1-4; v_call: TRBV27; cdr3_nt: TGTGCCAGCAGTCCGACAGGAGTCAATGAAAAACTGTTTTTT; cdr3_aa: CASSPTGVNEKLFF
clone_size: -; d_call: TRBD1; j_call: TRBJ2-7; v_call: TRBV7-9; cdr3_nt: TGTGCCAGCAGCTTTGAGGGACAGCCTTTGCAGTACTTC; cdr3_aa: CASSFEGQPLQYF
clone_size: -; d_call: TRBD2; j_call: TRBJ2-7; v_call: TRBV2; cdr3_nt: TGTGCCAGCAGCGGACTAGCGGGGCTCACCTACGAGCAGTACTTC; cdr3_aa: CASSGLAGLTYEQYF
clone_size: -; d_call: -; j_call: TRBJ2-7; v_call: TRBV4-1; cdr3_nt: TGCGCCAGCAGCCAGTTTTCACAGGACTACGAGCAGTACTTC; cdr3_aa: CASSQFSQDYEQYF
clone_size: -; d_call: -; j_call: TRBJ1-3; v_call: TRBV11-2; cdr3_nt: TGTGCCAGCAGCTTAAGCGGTGGAAACACCATATATTTT; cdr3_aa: CASSLSGGNTIYF
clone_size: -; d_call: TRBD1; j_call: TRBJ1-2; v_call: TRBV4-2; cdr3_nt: TGTGCCAGCAGCCAAGACCCCCTAGGACAGGGAGACTATGGCTACACCTTC; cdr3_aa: CASSQDPLGQGDYGYTF
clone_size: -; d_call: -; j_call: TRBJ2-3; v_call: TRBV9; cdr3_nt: TGTGCCAGCAGCGTTACTACCGGGACAGATACGCAGTATTTT; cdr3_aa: CASSVTTGTDTQYF
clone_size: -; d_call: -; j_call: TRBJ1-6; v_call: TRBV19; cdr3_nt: TGTGCCAGTACCCAGATAGAGCGGGGTAATTCACCCCTCCACTTT; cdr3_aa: CASTQIERGNSPLHF
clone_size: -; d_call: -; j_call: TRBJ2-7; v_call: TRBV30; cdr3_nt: TGTGCCTGGAGGACAGACTACGAGCAGTACTTC; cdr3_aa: CAWRTDYEQYF
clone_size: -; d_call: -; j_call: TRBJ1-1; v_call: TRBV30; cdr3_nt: TGTGCCTGGAGTAAGACAGTGAACACTGAAGCTTTCTTT; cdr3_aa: CAWSKTVNTEAFF
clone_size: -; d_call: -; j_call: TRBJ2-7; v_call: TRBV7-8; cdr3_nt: TGTGCCAGCAGCCGGAGGATCGAGCAGTACTTC; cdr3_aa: CASSRRIEQYF
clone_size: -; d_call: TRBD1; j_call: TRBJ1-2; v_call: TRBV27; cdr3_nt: TGTGCCAGCAGTTTAAGCCCGGGGACAGATCGTAACTTC; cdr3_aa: CASSLSPGTDRNF
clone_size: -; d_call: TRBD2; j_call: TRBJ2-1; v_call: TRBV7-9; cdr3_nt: TGTGCCAGCAGCTTAGTTAGCGGGGTCCCGCAGTTCTTC; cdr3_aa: CASSLVSGVPQFF
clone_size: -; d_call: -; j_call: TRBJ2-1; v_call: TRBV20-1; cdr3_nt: TGCAGTGCTAGTCATTTGCTAGCGCCGGCCGGGGAGCAGTTCTTC; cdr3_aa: CSASHLLAPAGEQFF
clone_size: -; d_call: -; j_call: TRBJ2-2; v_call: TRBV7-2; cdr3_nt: TGTGCCAGCAGCTTAGCGGGGGTGACAGGCTCCAACACCGGGGAGCTGTTTTTT; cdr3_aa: CASSLAGVTGSNTGELFF
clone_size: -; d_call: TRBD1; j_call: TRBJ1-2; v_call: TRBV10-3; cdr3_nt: TGTGCCATCAGTGACTCAACCGGGACAGGGCCTAACTATGGCTACACCTTC; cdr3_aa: CAISDSTGTGPNYGYTF
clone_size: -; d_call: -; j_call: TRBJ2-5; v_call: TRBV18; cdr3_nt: TGTGCCAGCTCACCACGAGGGCTAGAGGAGACCCAGTACTTC; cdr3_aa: CASSPRGLEETQYF
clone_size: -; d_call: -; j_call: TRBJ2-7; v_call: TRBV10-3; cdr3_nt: TGTGCCATCAGTGTGGGCCCGGGCGGGCGCGACGAGCAGTACTTC; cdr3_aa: CAISVGPGGRDEQYF
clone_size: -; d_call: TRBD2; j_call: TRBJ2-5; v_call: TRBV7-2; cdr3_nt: TGTGCCAGCAGCTTAGAAGGCTTTAGCGGGGGAGTGTCCCAGTACTTC; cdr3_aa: CASSLEGFSGGVSQYF
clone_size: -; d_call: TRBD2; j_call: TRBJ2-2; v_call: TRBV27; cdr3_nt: TGTGCCAGCAGTTGGAGGCTAGCGGGGGGCGGGGAGCTGTTTTTT; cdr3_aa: CASSWRLAGGGELFF
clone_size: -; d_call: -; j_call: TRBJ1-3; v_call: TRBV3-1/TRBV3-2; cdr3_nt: TGTGCCAGCAGCCAAGATCCGCGGGGGGCAGGGGGAAACACCATATATTTT; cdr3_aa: CASSQDPRGAGGNTIYF
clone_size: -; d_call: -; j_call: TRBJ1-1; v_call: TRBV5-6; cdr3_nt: TGTGCCAGCAGCTTTGACAGGATCACTGAAGCTTTCTTT; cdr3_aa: CASSFDRITEAFF
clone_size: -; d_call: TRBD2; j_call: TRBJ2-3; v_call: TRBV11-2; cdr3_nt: TGTGCCAGCAGCTTGAGACTAGCGACTAGCACAGATACGCAGTATTTT; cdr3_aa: CASSLRLATSTDTQYF
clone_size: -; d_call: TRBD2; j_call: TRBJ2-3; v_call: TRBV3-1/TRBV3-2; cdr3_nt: TGTGCCAGCAGCCCCCGGGGAGCGGGGGGTGCAGATACGCAGTATTTT; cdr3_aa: CASSPRGAGGADTQYF
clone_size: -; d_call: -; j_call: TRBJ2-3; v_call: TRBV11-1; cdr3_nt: TGTGCCAGCAGCTTAGAGGGCGGGGGCCGTACGCAGTATTTT; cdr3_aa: CASSLEGGGRTQYF
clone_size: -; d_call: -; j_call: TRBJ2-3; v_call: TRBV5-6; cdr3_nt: TGTGCCAGCAGCGGCCGACAGTGGAACATAGGTACGCAGTATTTT; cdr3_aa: CASSGRQWNIGTQYF
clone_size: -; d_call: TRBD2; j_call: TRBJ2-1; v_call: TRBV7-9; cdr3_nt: TGTGCCAGCAGCTCTCGGACTAGCGGCGGGAGCTCCTACAATGAGCAGTTCTTC; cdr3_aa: CASSSRTSGGSSYNEQFF
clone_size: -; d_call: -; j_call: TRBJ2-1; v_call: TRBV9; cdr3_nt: TGTGCCAGCAGCGTAGCTGGCGGGTGGGATGAGCAGTTCTTC; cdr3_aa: CASSVAGGWDEQFF
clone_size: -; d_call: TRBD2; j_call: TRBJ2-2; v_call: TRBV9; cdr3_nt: TGTGCCAGCAGCGTTACTAGCGGGTCCCGGGCCGGTCGGACCGGGGAGCTGTTTTTT; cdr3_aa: CASSVTSGSRAGRTGELFF
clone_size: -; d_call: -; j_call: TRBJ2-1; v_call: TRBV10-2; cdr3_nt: TGCGCCAGCAGTGAGCCTAGCGCGGCCTACAATGAGCAGTTCTTC; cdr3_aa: CASSEPSAAYNEQFF
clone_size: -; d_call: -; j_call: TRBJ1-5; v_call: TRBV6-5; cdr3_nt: TGTGCCAGCAGTTCCGTAAATCAGCCCCAGCATTTT; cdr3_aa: CASSSVNQPQHF
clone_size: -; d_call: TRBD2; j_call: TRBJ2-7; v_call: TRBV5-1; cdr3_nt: TGCGCCAGCAGCTTGGCTAGCGGGGGCTACGAGCAGTACTTC; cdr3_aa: CASSLASGGYEQYF
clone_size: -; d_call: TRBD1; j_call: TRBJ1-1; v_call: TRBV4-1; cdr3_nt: TGCGCCAGCAGCCAAGGTACAGGGGGCGGCAACACTGAAGCTTTCTTT; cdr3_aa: CASSQGTGGGNTEAFF
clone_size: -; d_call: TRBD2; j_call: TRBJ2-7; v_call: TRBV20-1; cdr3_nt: TGCAGTGCCCCCGGGGGGAACGAGCAGTACTTC; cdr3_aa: CSAPGGNEQYF
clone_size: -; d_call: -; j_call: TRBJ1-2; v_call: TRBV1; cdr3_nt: TGCACCAGCAGCCGAGTGACACACCGGAGGGGCTACACCTTC; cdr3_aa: CTSSRVTHRRGYTF
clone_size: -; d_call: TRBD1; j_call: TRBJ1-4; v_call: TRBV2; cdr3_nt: TGTGCCCTCCGGAGGGACAGATCGACAGAAAAACTGTTTTTT; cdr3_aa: CALRRDRSTEKLFF
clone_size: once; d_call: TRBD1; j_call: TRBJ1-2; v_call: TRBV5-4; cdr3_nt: TGTGCCATCCCATCGGGACAGGGTAACTATGGCTACACCTTC; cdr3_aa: CAIPSGQGNYGYTF
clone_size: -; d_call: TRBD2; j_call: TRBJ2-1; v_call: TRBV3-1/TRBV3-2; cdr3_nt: TGTGCCAGCAGCCGGTCAGCGGGGGGGGATGGCAATGAGCAGTTCTTC; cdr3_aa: CASSRSAGGDGNEQFF
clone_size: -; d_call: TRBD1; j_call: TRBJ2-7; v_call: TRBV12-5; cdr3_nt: TGTGCTAGTGGTAGGGGACAGGGACGATATTCCTACGAGCAGTACTTC; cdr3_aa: CASGRGQGRYSYEQYF
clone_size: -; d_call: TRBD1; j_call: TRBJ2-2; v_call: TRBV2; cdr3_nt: TGTGCCAGCAGTGAAAACAATGCAGGGGGAAACACCGGGGAGCTGTTTTTT; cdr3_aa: CASSENNAGGNTGELFF
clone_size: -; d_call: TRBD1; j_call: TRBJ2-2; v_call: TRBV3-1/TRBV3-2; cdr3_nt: TGTGCCAGCAGCCCAACGACAGGGGCCGGGGAGCTGTTTTTT; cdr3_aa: CASSPTTGAGELFF
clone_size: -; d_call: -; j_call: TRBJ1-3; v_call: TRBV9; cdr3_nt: TGTGCCAGCGGCCAAGATGACATACTCTCTGGAAACACCATATATTTT; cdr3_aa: CASGQDDILSGNTIYF
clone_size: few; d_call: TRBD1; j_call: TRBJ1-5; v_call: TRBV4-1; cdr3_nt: TGCGCCAGCGCCCCCACCCTCGACAGGGGCAATCAGCCCCAGCATTTT; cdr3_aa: CASAPTLDRGNQPQHF
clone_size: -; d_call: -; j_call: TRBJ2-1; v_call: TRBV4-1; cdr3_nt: TGCGCCAGCAGCCTGGAGGAGGGGCGGTACAATGAGCAGTTCTTC; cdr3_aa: CASSLEEGRYNEQFF